This T cell receptor beta chain was captured by sequencing in a study of blood T cell repertoires in COVID-19. The sample holds one count of this clone. Patients at the Seattle site were enrolled during active infection and followed longitudinally. V shed 2 bases and J shed 7 bases, with 11 bases lying between them. This CDR3 spans 13 amino acids. Per the germline V gene, CDR1 is SNHLY and CDR2 is FYNNEI. In the study's own analysis: Amplification of reference gene primers provided the estimated nucleated cell counts. Measured with immunoSEQ multiplex PCR; TCRdb has only the in-frame clones, and not every one. The V and J calls and clone size come from that table; D and trimming were worked out from the DNA. This table has under 400,000 clones, 87% appearing once.

The receptor comes from a woman under 40 with COVID-19, enrolled during active disease. The J gene is TRBJ1-2, the V gene TRBV2; perhaps TRBD1 as D (5 bases). The material sequenced was peripheral blood. The CDR3 DNA reads as TGTGCCAGCAGTGAACGGCAGGGCGGTGGCTACACCTTC. As protein: CASSERQGGGYTF.